This T cell receptor beta chain was observed in a study of vaccination and CD4 T cells after COVID-19. Study conclusions and caveats: Spike mono-reactivity was shown by 304 of 307 vaccine-specific clones in convalescent patients. SARS-CoV-2-reactive clonotype medians increased from around 20 to 38, not significantly.

With regard to this clonotype: The target antigen is unknown.

Treatment noted: approximately 10-day PBMC culture with coronavirus spike peptide pools or control peptides (ViraFEST assay). ViraFEST stimulated the growth of antigen-specific T cells using peptide pools and subsequently profiled their TCRs by sequencing. V was shortened by 0 bases and J by 8 bases, with 11 bases between the two germline ends. There are 13 residues in the CDR3. The V gene's germline CDR1 is SGDLS and CDR2 YYNGEE. Sequence data for DNA of cultured CD4+ T cells were generated by the Oncomine TCR Beta short-read assay. TCRdb re-called the PCR reads through MiXCR, storing one row per CDR3 protein. Of tens of thousands of distinct CDR3 sequences in the sample, about 60% were seen once.

The chain joins TRBV9 to TRBJ1-2, with D perhaps matching TRBD1 (5 bases). Sequenced sample: CD4+ T cells from blood, cultured in vitro. The sequence came from a human donor who had recovered from COVID-19. This chain's CDR3 is CASSVVGEDGYTF. The CDR3, as DNA: TGTGCCAGCAGCGTAGTAGGGGAGGACGGCTACACCTTC.